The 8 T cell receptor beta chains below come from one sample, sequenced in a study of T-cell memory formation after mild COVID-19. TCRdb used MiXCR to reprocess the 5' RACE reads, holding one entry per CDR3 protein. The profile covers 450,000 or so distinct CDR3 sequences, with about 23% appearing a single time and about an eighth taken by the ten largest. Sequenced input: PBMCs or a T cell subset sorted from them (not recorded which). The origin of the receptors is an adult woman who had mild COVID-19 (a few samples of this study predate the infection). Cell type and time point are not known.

The CDR3 loop is CASSFLIPTGGAGGYTF. The CDR3 region has the DNA TGTGCCAGCAGCTTTTTAATCCCGACAGGGGGCGCTGGGGGCTACACCTTC. V usage is TRBV7-2 and J usage is TRBJ1-2, with TRBD1 matching over 10 bases. J lost 8 bases, V lost 3 bases, and 15 bases had no gene match. This CDR3 is built from 17 residues. CDR1 is SGHTA and CDR2 is FQGNSA in the germline V gene.

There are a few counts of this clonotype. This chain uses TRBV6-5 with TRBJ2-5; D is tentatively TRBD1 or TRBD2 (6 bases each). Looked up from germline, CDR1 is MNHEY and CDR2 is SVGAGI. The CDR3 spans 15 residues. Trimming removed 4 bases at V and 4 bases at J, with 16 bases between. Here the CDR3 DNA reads TGTGCCAGCAGTTCTTACGCAGGGGAGGTAGAGACCCAGTACTTC. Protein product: CASSSYAGEVETQYF.

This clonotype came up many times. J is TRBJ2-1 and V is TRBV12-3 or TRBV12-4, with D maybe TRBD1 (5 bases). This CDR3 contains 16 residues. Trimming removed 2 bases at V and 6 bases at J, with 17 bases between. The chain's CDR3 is CASSLLRQFGTNEQFF. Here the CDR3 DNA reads TGTGCCAGCAGTTTACTACGACAGTTCGGAACCAATGAGCAGTTCTTC.

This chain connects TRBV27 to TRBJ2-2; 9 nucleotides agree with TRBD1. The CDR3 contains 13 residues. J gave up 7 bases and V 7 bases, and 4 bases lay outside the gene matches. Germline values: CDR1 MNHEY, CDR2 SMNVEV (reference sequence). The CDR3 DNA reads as TGTGCCAGCACCCGACAGGGGGGCGGGGAGCTGTTTTTT. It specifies CASTRQGGGELFF.

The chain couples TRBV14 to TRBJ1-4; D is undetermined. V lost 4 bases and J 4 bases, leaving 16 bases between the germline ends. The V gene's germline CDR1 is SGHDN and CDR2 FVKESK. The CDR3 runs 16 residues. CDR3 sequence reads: CASSPLNVWGNEKLFF. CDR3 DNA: TGTGCCAGCAGCCCACTCAACGTCTGGGGTAATGAAAAACTGTTTTTT.

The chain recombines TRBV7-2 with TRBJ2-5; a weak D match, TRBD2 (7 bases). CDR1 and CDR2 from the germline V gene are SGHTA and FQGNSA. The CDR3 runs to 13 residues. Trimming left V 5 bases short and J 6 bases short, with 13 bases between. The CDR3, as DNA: TGTGCCAGCAGCGGAGGGGGGGCCCAGACCCAGTACTTC. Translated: CASSGGGAQTQYF.

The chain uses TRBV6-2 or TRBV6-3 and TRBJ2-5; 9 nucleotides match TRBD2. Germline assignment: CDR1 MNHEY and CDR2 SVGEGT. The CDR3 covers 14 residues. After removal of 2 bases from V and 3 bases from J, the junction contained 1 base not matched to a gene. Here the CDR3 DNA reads TGTGCCAGCAGTTACCCTAGCGGGGAAGAGACCCAGTACTTC. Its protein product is CASSYPSGEETQYF.

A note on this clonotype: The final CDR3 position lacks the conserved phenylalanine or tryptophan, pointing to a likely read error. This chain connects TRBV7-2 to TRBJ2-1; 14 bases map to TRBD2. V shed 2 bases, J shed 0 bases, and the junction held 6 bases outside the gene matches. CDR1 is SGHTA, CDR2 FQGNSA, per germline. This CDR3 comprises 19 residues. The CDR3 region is CASSLRAGTSGSSYNEQFL. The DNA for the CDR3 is TGTGCCAGCAGCTTAAGGGCCGGGACTAGCGGGAGCTCCTACAATGAGCAGTTCTTA.